This entry describes one T cell receptor beta chain. Its antigen is not yet known. Base qualities were left out, and no much larger clone turns up one base away. These data belong to a study of blood T cell repertoires in COVID-19 (TCRdb year 2020). Some background on the complete study: Collaborator samples came from the United States, Italy and Spain and covered acute and convalescent phases of COVID-19. The prospective study material was composed of cDNA or gDNA derived from T cells, B-cell-depleted T cells, or PBMCs. Deeply sampled blood TCRbeta repertoires from subjects exposed to, actively infected with, or recovered from COVID-19 were included in the dataset. The repertoires were released in a freely available public database intended as a resource for research on the immune response to SARS-CoV-2. Where HLA class I and class II types were available, the types were taken from metadata supplied by the sample provider, not from assay-based typing. The samples were drawn from two sources: the first 160 participants of the ongoing ImmuneRACE study, and 1,000 to 1,500 subjects contributed by 6 global collaborators. The sample metadata nearly always contained a de-identified subject ID, COVID-19 status, age in years and sex.

General conclusions and limits of the study: How much clinical and demographic metadata was included differed by source and by participant, and the metadata was provided uncurated.

Enrolling through a virtual design, the prospective study's participants ranged in age from roughly 18 to 90 years and lived across 24 United States geographic areas. In the prospective study, cohorts were assigned on the basis of participant-reported clinical history obtained from a screening survey and a study questionnaire. For ImmuneRACE Cohort 3, a participant was defined as recovered based on two consecutive negative NP/OP PCR tests, clearance by a healthcare professional, or resolution of symptoms. In the prospective study, mobile phlebotomists collected whole blood, serum and a nasopharyngeal or oropharyngeal swab from each participant. Additional blood draws and questionnaires over a roughly two-month period could optionally be provided by prospective study participants. Prospective study blood samples were shipped either frozen or at room temperature before DNA extraction. TCRbeta CDR3 regions were amplified from genomic DNA using the immunoSEQ Assay, a bias-controlled multiplex PCR. The study's processing was this. Nucleated cell counts per sample were estimated from amplification of reference gene primers within the assay. To quantify the absolute abundance of each unique TCRbeta CDR3 rearrangement, sequence reads were collapsed and filtered. Productive Simpson clonality was computed per sample as the square root of Simpson's diversity index over productive rearrangements. TCRdb retrieved this table from immuneACCESS and kept in-frame rearrangements only. Not all clones are present; in checked studies, unresolved V genes account for under half, and no reason is known for the remainder. V, J and clone size are taken as reported in that table, and D and trimming were inferred from the DNA itself. This sample holds about 330,000 clones; approximately 90% were observed only once. The ten biggest clones cover 10% of the sample.

The receptor was derived from a woman younger than 30 who had recovered from COVID-19. Sequencing was carried out using PBMCs or T cells enriched from blood (not recorded which).

Read as DNA, the sequence is TGTGCCAGCAGTTCACCGGGATCGTCTAATGAAAAACTGTTTTTT. Its coded protein is CASSSPGSSNEKLFF. The V and J segments used are TRBV28 and TRBJ1-4; a confident D gene designation cannot be given. Based on the germline V gene, the CDR1 and CDR2 sequences are MDHEN and SYDVKM. Trimming at the junction amounts to 4 bases on V and 3 bases on J, and the germline ends lie 12 bases apart. The CDR3 contains 15 residues, cysteine and phenylalanine counted. Here the CDR3 DNA is all that survives: 45 bases in frame from base 1. The full variable domain, with segments outside the CDR3 supplied by the reference TRBV28 and TRBJ1-4 proteins, appears as DVKVTQSSRYLVKRTGEKVFLECVQDMDHENMFWYRQDPGLGLRLIYFSYDVKMKEKGDIPEGYSVSREKKERFSLILESASTNQTSMYLCASSSPGSSNEKLFFGSGTQLSVL.